Here is one T cell receptor beta chain with its context. Its cognate antigen is unknown. The V and J ends lost 4 bases and 5 bases, in that order; junction bases with no gene match: 19. The CDR3 covers 21 residues. Germline CDR1 reads SGHTA; CDR2 reads FQGTGA. Vbeta (60) and Jbeta (13) primers were used in the PCR. Repertoires were generated with immunoSEQ multiplex PCR, while TCRdb's copy carries only in-frame clones and drops some. The table records approximately 80,000 clones, 74% of them present only once. The data derive from a study of cytomegalovirus exposure and HLA in healthy donors. Regarding the study as a whole: There were some public TCRs occurring in many donors, but most TCR sequences were rare. Reported results showed that the classifier diagnosed cytomegalovirus status with high specificity and sensitivity.

Samples came from healthy bone marrow donors. The TCR sequence derives from a man under 40 in good health and CMV-seropositive. The chain has TRBV7-3 and TRBJ2-1; TRBD2 matches 14 bases. Sequenced input: PBMCs. This chain's CDR3 is CASSYQRPGLAGVGGDNEQFF. CDR3 in DNA: TGTGCCAGCAGCTACCAGAGGCCGGGACTAGCGGGAGTAGGGGGGGACAATGAGCAGTTCTTC.